Many counts were recorded for the clone carrying this T cell receptor (beta chain). TCR beta CDR3 region amplification was performed from RNA transcripts. Carried out on the TCR CDR3, a first-round RT-PCR used the HTBI primer set. TCRdb reanalysed the multiplex PCR reads using MiXCR and keeps one entry per CDR3 protein. This sample yields about 350,000 distinct CDR3 sequences, of which approximately 15% are seen a single time; 20% to 25% belongs to the top ten. The data belong to a study of T cells in Graves' hyperthyroidism and ophthalmopathy. Study details: Sampling of peripheral blood happened at initial diagnosis, prior to any treatment.

V dropped 5 bases and J dropped 5 bases, with 12 bases sitting between them. There are 13 residues in the CDR3. Per germline, CDR1 MNHNS and CDR2 SASEGT. The specimen was blood. The TCR was taken from a woman under 40 with Graves' hyperthyroidism. This rearrangement joins TRBV6-1 to TRBJ1-2; possibly TRBD1 for D (5 bases). DNA of the CDR3: TGTGCCAGCAGTCCAGGGAAGATGTATGGCTACACCTTC. Translation gives CASSPGKMYGYTF.